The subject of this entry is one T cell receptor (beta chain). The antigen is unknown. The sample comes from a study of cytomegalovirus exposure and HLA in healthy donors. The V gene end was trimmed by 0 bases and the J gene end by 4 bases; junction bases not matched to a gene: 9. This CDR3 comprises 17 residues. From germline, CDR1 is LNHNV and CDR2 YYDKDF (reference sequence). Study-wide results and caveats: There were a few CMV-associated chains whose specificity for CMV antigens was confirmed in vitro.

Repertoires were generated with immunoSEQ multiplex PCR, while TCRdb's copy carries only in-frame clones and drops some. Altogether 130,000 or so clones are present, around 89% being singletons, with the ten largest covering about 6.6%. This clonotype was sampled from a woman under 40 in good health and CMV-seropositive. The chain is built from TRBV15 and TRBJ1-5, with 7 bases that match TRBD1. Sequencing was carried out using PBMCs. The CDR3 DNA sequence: TGTGCCACCAGCAGAGATCGGGGGACAGCCCCGAATCAGCCCCAGCATTTT. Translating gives CATSRDRGTAPNQPQHF.